What follows are 9 T cell receptor beta chains derived from one specimen sequenced in a study of cytomegalovirus exposure and HLA in healthy donors (dated by TCRdb to the late 2010s). Libraries were prepared through the immunoSEQ multiplex PCR assay. For the multiplex PCR, a mixture combining 60 forward primers for TCR Vbeta segments and 13 reverse primers for TCR Jbeta segments was used. This immuneACCESS table, as held by TCRdb, lists in-frame sequences with V and J called but not all clones. Of the missing ones, under half trace to an unresolved V gene in checked studies; the others have no known cause. The sample table lists 150,000 to 160,000 clones, roughly 80% of them with a count of one. The ten largest clones take up 4% to 4.5% of the sample. Sequencing input: PBMCs. These receptors were collected from a middle-aged woman in good health and CMV-seronegative.

This clone was observed a few times. The chain uses TRBV6-1 and TRBJ1-1; D not certain. With 3 bases removed from V and 1 base from J, the gap between germline ends came to 9 bases. The CDR3 covers 14 residues. From germline, CDR1 is MNHNS and CDR2 SASEGT. In DNA, the CDR3 is TGTGCCAGCAGTGAGGGCAGGTGGAACACTGAAGCTTTCTTT. It yields the protein CASSEGRWNTEAFF.

The V and J genes are TRBV28 and TRBJ1-5, with D perhaps TRBD1 (6 bases). Trimming took 2 bases from V and 5 from J, leaving 10 bases between them. Per germline, CDR1 MDHEN and CDR2 SYDVKM. This CDR3 has 14 residues. The CDR3 bases are TGTGCCAGCAGTTTAGGACAGCGAGATCAGCCCCAGCATTTT. It yields the protein CASSLGQRDQPQHF.

The rearrangement uses TRBV5-1 and TRBJ1-1; no clear D. The CDR3 has 15 residues. Trimming cost V 4 bases and J 1 base, with 14 bases left between them. Germline CDR1 SGHRS, CDR2 YFSETQ. The CDR3 DNA is TGCGCCAGCAGCCCAGGCCCCAGAACGAACACTGAAGCTTTCTTT. Translation gives CASSPGPRTNTEAFF.

The chain is built from TRBV4-1 and TRBJ1-1, with TRBD1 identical over 11 bases. Germline V gene lookup returns CDR1 MGHRA and CDR2 YSYEKL. Trimming took 1 base from V and 0 from J; bases not matched to a gene: 10. The CDR3 contains 19 residues. The CDR3 loop is CASSQVVGTGGKVNTEAFF. As DNA, the CDR3 is TGCGCCAGCAGCCAAGTTGTCGGGACAGGGGGAAAGGTGAACACTGAAGCTTTCTTT.

The chain has TRBV2 and TRBJ2-7; 7 bases map to TRBD2. J was trimmed by 3 bases and V by 6 bases; bases with no gene match: 11. Germline V gene sequence: CDR1 SNHLY, CDR2 FYNNEI. CDR3 length: 15 amino acids. The DNA for the CDR3 is TGTGCCAGCAGAGGCAACCAAGGACTAGGCTACGAGCAGTACTTC. Its protein is CASRGNQGLGYEQYF.

This rearrangement joins TRBV10-3 to TRBJ2-5, with 7 bases lining up with TRBD1. Germline-derived CDR1 and CDR2 are ENHRY and SYGVKD. This CDR3 is built from 12 residues. The junction had 2 bases not matched to a gene; V was cut back by 10 bases and J by 0 bases. Written as DNA, the CDR3 is TGTGCCAGCGGACAGGACCAAGAGACCCAGTACTTC. Its protein is CASGQDQETQYF.

The V and J genes are TRBV25-1 and TRBJ2-7; perhaps TRBD1 as D (5 bases). The V and J ends lost 4 bases and 5 bases respectively, with 15 bases between them. The CDR3 extends over 14 amino acids. Germline V CDR1 and CDR2: MGHDK, SYGVNS. CDR3 in amino acids: CASSGQSRFDEQYF. The CDR3 nucleotides read TGTGCCAGCAGTGGACAGTCCAGATTCGACGAGCAGTACTTC.

This rearrangement joins TRBV20-1 to TRBJ1-2; no reliable D call. V dropped 6 bases and J dropped 9 bases, with 14 bases sitting between them. Germline V lookup: CDR1 DFQATT, CDR2 SNEGSKA (reference sequence). The CDR3 loop spans 11 amino acids. The CDR3 nucleotides read TGCAGTGCCGTGGGCCCGGCCCGCTACACCTTC. Its translation: CSAVGPARYTF.

This clone was detected once. This chain joins TRBV7-2 and TRBJ1-1, with D possibly matching TRBD1 (5 bases). Germline CDR1 is SGHTA and CDR2 is FQGNSA. Trimming left V 5 bases short and J 0 bases short, with 16 bases between. This CDR3 has 16 residues. The CDR3 is CASSPPGGGVNTEAFF. CDR3 in DNA: TGTGCCAGCAGCCCCCCGGGTGGGGGGGTGAACACTGAAGCTTTCTTT. The full variable domain, completed using reference TRBV7-2 and TRBJ1-1, is GAGVSQSPSNKVTEKGKDVELRCDPISGHTALYWYRQSLGQGLEFLIYFQGNSAPDKSGLPSDRFSAERTGGSVSTLTIQRTQQEDSAVYLCASSPPGGGVNTEAFFGQGTRLTVV.